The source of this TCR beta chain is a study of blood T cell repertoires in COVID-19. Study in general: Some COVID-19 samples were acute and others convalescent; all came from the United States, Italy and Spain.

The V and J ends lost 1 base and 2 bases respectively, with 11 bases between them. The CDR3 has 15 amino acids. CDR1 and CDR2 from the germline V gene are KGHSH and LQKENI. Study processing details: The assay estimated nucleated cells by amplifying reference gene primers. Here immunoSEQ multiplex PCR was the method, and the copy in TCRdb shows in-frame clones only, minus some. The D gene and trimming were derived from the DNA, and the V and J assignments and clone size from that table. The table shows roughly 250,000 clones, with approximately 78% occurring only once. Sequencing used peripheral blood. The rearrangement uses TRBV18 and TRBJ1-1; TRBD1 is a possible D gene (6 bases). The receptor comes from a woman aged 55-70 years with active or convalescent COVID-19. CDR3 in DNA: TGTGCCAGCTCACCACAGGACAGCCTAAACACTGAAGCTTTCTTT. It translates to CASSPQDSLNTEAFF. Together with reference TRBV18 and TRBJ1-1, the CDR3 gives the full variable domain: NAGVMQNPRHLVRRRGQEARLRCSPMKGHSHVYWYRQLPEEGLKFMVYLQKENIIDESGMPKERFSAEFPKEGPSILRIQQVVRGDSAAYFCASSPQDSLNTEAFFGQGTRLTVV.